Presented here are 15 T cell receptor beta chains from one specimen sequenced in a study of blood T cell repertoires in COVID-19. Sequencing used immunoSEQ multiplex PCR; TCRdb keeps in-frame clones, though not all of them. The profile covers about 370,000 clones, with around 89% appearing a single time and approximately 6.2% taken by the ten largest. The sample taken for sequencing was peripheral blood. These receptors were obtained from a man aged 18 to 35 with active or convalescent COVID-19.

This chain links TRBV7-2 with TRBJ2-7, with 7 bases fitting TRBD2. The CDR3 is 15 residues long. After removal of 4 bases from V and 0 bases from J, the junction contained 6 bases not matched to a gene. Germline CDR1 and CDR2: SGHTA and FQGNSA. CDR3 sequence reads: CASSSSAGSSYEQYF. Written as DNA, the CDR3 is TGTGCCAGCAGCTCCTCAGCGGGGAGCTCCTACGAGCAGTACTTC.

V gene TRBV19 combines with J gene TRBJ2-3; perhaps TRBD2 as D (6 bases). The germline V and J ends were trimmed by 3 bases and 2 bases, with 9 bases remaining between them. The CDR3 length is 14 residues. The germline gives CDR1 LNHDA, CDR2 SQIVND (reference sequence). The CDR3: CASSMGGYTDTQYF. CDR3 DNA sequence: TGTGCCAGTAGTATGGGGGGTTACACAGATACGCAGTATTTT.

The chain employs TRBV28 and TRBJ1-4; the D gene is possibly TRBD1 (6 bases). The CDR3 has 15 residues. Germline lookup yields CDR1 MDHEN and CDR2 SYDVKM. V shed 5 bases and J shed 3 bases, with 13 bases lying between them. Here the CDR3 reads CASSPQGKANEKLFF. For the CDR3, the DNA is TGTGCCAGCAGTCCTCAGGGGAAAGCTAATGAAAAACTGTTTTTT.

The V call is TRBV4-2, the J call TRBJ2-1, with TRBD2 identical over 7 bases. The V segment lost 4 bases and the J segment 9 bases; nucleotides outside the gene matches: 15. This CDR3 region has 16 residues. Germline CDR1 is LGHNA and CDR2 is YNFKEQ. The CDR3 nucleotides read TGTGCCAGCAGCCTACCCGTGGGGACGGGAGGCAGTGAGCAGTTCTTC. Its translation is CASSLPVGTGGSEQFF.

This sequence joins TRBV4-2 and TRBJ1-5; 8 bases are a match to TRBD1. CDR1 is LGHNA and CDR2 is YNFKEQ in the germline V gene. The CDR3 covers 16 residues. With V trimmed by 2 bases and J by 6 bases, 9 bases remained unmatched. DNA for the CDR3: TGTGCCAGCAGCCAACACGGACAGGGCGATTTTCAGCCCCAGCATTTT. Translation gives CASSQHGQGDFQPQHF.

The rearrangement joins TRBV5-1 to TRBJ1-4; D might be TRBD1 (6 bases). The CDR3 has 14 residues. Germline lookup yields CDR1 SGHRS and CDR2 YFSETQ. Deletions cut 4 bases from V and 8 bases from J, with 15 bases between. CDR3 DNA: TGCGCCAGCAGCGCTACAGGGCCATTAGAAAAACTGTTTTTT. This translates into CASSATGPLEKLFF.

On this clone: At one end the junction does not follow the germline gene, possibly because of a read error. This CDR3 is CASSLSVGRRAGANVLTF. The CDR3 bases are TGTGCCAGCAGCTTAAGTGTAGGGCGCAGGGCTGGGGCCAACGTGCTGACTTTC. V gene TRBV7-9 combines with J gene TRBJ2-6; tentative D call: TRBD1 (5 bases). CDR3 size: 18 residues. Germline V gene lookup returns CDR1 SEHNR and CDR2 FQNEAQ (reference sequence).

The rearrangement links TRBV7-9 to TRBJ1-1; D is unresolved. CDR3 size: 14 residues. Germline V lookup: CDR1 SEHNR, CDR2 FQNEAQ (reference sequence). Trimming cost V 5 bases and J 4 bases, with 14 bases left between them. CDR3 sequence (DNA): TGTGCCAGCAGCCAACTTACAGTCGGCACTGAAGCTTTCTTT. It codes for CASSQLTVGTEAFF.

The chain is built from TRBV7-2 and TRBJ2-7; D is perhaps TRBD2 (5 bases). Germline-derived CDR1 and CDR2 are SGHTA and FQGNSA. Trimming left V 0 bases short and J 2 bases short, with 8 bases between. The CDR3 extends over 14 amino acids. The CDR3 spells CASSLAGETYEQYF. In DNA, the CDR3 is TGTGCCAGCAGCTTAGCGGGAGAGACCTACGAGCAGTACTTC.

J is TRBJ1-1 and V is TRBV7-9; TRBD1 might be the D (6 bases). V lost 5 bases, J lost 2 bases, and 18 bases lay in between. CDR1 is SEHNR and CDR2 is FQNEAQ in the germline V gene (reference sequence). The CDR3 length is 16 residues. CDR3 residues: CASSQPRDKGNTEAFF. CDR3 DNA sequence: TGTGCCAGCAGCCAACCCCGGGACAAGGGTAACACTGAAGCTTTCTTT.

The chain carries TRBV28 and TRBJ2-2, with D unclear. Trimming shortened V by 8 bases and J by 0 bases, and 4 bases separated the two germline ends. Per the germline V gene, CDR1 is MDHEN and CDR2 is SYDVKM. CDR3 length equals 12 residues. The CDR3 reads CASFTNTGELFF. The CDR3 nucleotides are TGTGCCAGCTTTACGAACACCGGGGAGCTGTTTTTT.

The CDR3 DNA sequence: TGTGCCAGTAGCGCAACCGGTCTAGGCCACGAGCAGTACTTC. Translation: CASSATGLGHEQYF. The chain has TRBV19 and TRBJ2-7, with unresolved D. The CDR3 runs to 14 residues. With 6 bases removed from V and 5 bases from J, the gap between germline ends came to 17 bases. In germline, CDR1 is LNHDA, CDR2 SQIVND (reference sequence).

The chain links TRBV7-2 to TRBJ2-3; 8 nucleotides line up with TRBD2. After removal of 3 bases from V and 0 bases from J, the junction contained 8 bases not matched to a gene. The CDR3 is made up of 17 amino acids. Per the germline V gene, CDR1 is SGHTA and CDR2 is FQGNSA. In DNA form, the CDR3 reads TGTGCCAGCAGCTTCGGGGGGGGACCCGAAAGCACAGATACGCAGTATTTT. Translation gives CASSFGGGPESTDTQYF.

The chain couples TRBV2 to TRBJ2-3; 8 positions match TRBD2. Per the germline V gene, CDR1 is SNHLY and CDR2 is FYNNEI. The CDR3 runs to 14 residues. The ends lost 8 bases at V and 2 bases at J; junction bases unmatched: 6. In DNA, the CDR3 is TGTGCCAGCGTGGCGGGGGGATACACAGATACGCAGTATTTT. It specifies CASVAGGYTDTQYF. Full variable domain (missing parts from reference TRBV2 and TRBJ2-3): EPEVTQTPSHQVTQMGQEVILRCVPISNHLYFYWYRQILGQKVEFLVSFYNNEISEKSEIFDDQFSVERPDGSNFTLKIRSTKLEDSAMYFCASVAGGYTDTQYFGPGTRLTVL.

The rearrangement links TRBV9 to TRBJ1-1, with D perhaps TRBD1 (6 bases). V was shortened by 1 base and J by 4 bases, with 14 bases between the two germline ends. This CDR3 comprises 15 residues. Germline V lookup: CDR1 SGDLS, CDR2 YYNGEE. The CDR3 DNA reads TGTGCCAGCAGCGTAAGGGGGGGGCGAGGCACTGAAGCTTTCTTT. Translated, it gives CASSVRGGRGTEAFF.